This T cell receptor (beta chain) was identified during a study of blood T cells in healthy people across ages. Study outcomes and limitations: Estimated diversity that came from one million T cells was considered an underestimate.

In this sample, this clonotype turned up a few times. The antigen remains undetermined. One junction end disagrees with the germline gene, perhaps due to a read error. For the second PCR, which ran for roughly 7 to 11 cycles, a sample-barcoded 5' primer and a J-beta primer mix were used. MiXCR, applied by TCRdb to the 5' RACE reads, yields one record per CDR3 protein. This table holds 600,000 to 850,000 distinct CDR3 sequences, roughly 25% found once. The CDR3 has 14 amino acids. CDR1 is MGHRA and CDR2 is YSYEKL in the germline V gene. The sample was also linked to a second study, of T cells of mothers and their children. As that report states: A few healthy Caucasian mothers and their six children donated. Related mother-child pairs showed slightly higher but non-significant overlap than unrelated pairs.

Sequencing input: blood. The receptor was isolated from a boy aged 5-17 years in good health. The chain links TRBV4-1 to TRBJ1-1, with D tentatively TRBD1 (5 bases). CDR3 region: CATRSPGRNTEVFF. DNA of the CDR3: TGCGCCACCCGATCTCCGGGACGGAACACTGAAGTTTTCTTT.